These 17 T cell receptor beta chains were all obtained from the same sample, sequenced in a study of Ad26.COV2.S vaccination and SARS-CoV-2 variants. The assay was immunoSEQ multiplex PCR, and TCRdb's table has in-frame clones only and misses some. The repertoire includes around 250,000 clones, roughly 87% of them detected once, and just under 3% sits in the top ten. Treatment here: around 19 received Ad26.COV2.S at low or high dose, single or two shots; about five received placebo; per-sample allocation not given. Collection of samples fell on day 63 after the first vaccine or placebo injection. Here the sequenced sample was peripheral blood, taken in a trial of Ad26.COV2.S vaccine versus placebo. The receptors stem from a person aged 18 to 65 who received the Ad26.COV2.S COVID-19 vaccine or a placebo.

This chain connects TRBV15 to TRBJ1-4; no reliable D call. V lost 5 bases and J 12 bases, leaving 10 bases between the germline ends. Germline V gives CDR1 LNHNV, CDR2 YYDKDF (reference sequence). The CDR3 has 11 residues. CDR3 DNA sequence: TGTGCCACCAGCCCCGGAGTAGAACTGTTTTTT. It is translated as CATSPGVELFF.

This chain joins TRBV18 and TRBJ2-4; D is undetermined. Trimming pared 3 bases from V and 0 bases from J, leaving 9 bases between. The CDR3 loop spans 15 amino acids. Germline V gene sequence: CDR1 KGHSH, CDR2 LQKENI. The CDR3 coding sequence is TGTGCCAGCTCACCGGAGCAACTAGCCAAAAACATTCAGTACTTC. Translating it yields CASSPEQLAKNIQYF.

This clone was detected only once. The chain couples TRBV9 to TRBJ2-2; 14 positions agree with TRBD2. The germline V gene encodes CDR1 SGDLS and CDR2 YYNGEE. Trimming removed 4 bases from V and 5 bases from J; junction bases left unmatched: 10. The CDR3 spans 18 residues. CDR3 sequence (DNA): TGTGCCAGCAGCAACTCGGGACTAGCGGGAGTGCGGACCGGGGAGCTGTTTTTT. It translates to CASSNSGLAGVRTGELFF.

This clone was seen a handful of times. The chain employs TRBV30 and TRBJ2-6; D might be TRBD1 (5 bases). V lost 3 bases, J lost 0 bases, and 12 bases lay in between. Germline V lookup: CDR1 GTSNPN, CDR2 SVGIG (reference sequence). The CDR3 contains 16 residues. The CDR3 loop is CAWSAGRLSGANVLTF. CDR3 nucleotide sequence: TGTGCCTGGAGCGCAGGGCGGCTCTCTGGGGCCAACGTCCTGACTTTC.

The V and J genes are TRBV24-1 and TRBJ1-1, with unresolved D. Germline V gene data show CDR1 as KGHDR and CDR2 as SFDVKD. With 3 bases removed from V and 10 bases from J, the gap between germline ends came to 17 bases. CDR3 length: 14 amino acids. DNA for the CDR3: TGTGCCACCAGTGATAGTATAGCAGGTCGAGGAGCTTTCTTT. Translation: CATSDSIAGRGAFF.

This chain connects TRBV11-2 to TRBJ2-7; 7 bases map to TRBD2. This CDR3 comprises 15 residues. With V trimmed by 1 base and J by 2 bases, 5 bases remained unmatched. Germline-derived CDR1 and CDR2 are SGHAT and FQNNGV. DNA of the CDR3: TGTGCCAGCAGCTTAGTAGTGGGGGGGGCCTACGAGCAGTACTTC. Translated: CASSLVVGGAYEQYF.

This chain connects TRBV12-5 to TRBJ2-3, with D perhaps TRBD1 (5 bases). This CDR3 is 13 amino acids long. In germline, CDR1 is LGHNT, CDR2 FRNRAP. Trimming cost V 5 bases and J 0 bases, with 6 bases left between them. Here the CDR3 reads CASGKGSTDTQYF. CDR3 DNA: TGTGCTAGTGGTAAGGGGAGCACAGATACGCAGTATTTT.

The V and J genes are TRBV30 and TRBJ1-1; 8 nucleotides match TRBD1. CDR3 length: 14 amino acids. The germline gives CDR1 GTSNPN, CDR2 SVGIG (reference sequence). The V and J ends lost 0 bases and 6 bases, in that order; junction bases with no gene match: 6. The DNA of the CDR3 is TGTGCCTGGAGTGTGGAAAACAGGGGGGCTGAAGCTTTCTTT. Translated: CAWSVENRGAEAFF.

The chain links TRBV19 to TRBJ2-5; 11 bases are a match to TRBD1. The CDR3 covers 15 residues. Per germline, CDR1 LNHDA and CDR2 SQIVND (reference sequence). With V trimmed by 5 bases and J by 5 bases, 7 bases remained unmatched. In DNA, the CDR3 is TGTGCCAGTAGTTCTCTGGGACAGGGGGGGGAGACCCAGTACTTC. Amino acids: CASSSLGQGGETQYF.

The V call is TRBV7-9, the J call TRBJ2-2; 9 nucleotides agree with TRBD2. V lost 5 bases, J lost 6 bases, and 19 bases stayed unmatched. Looked up from germline, CDR1 is SEHNR and CDR2 is FQNEAQ (reference sequence). The CDR3 length is 19 residues. In DNA, the CDR3 is TGTGCCAGCAGCAGCTTAATCGCCGGGACTAGCTCAAGGCCCGGGGAGCTGTTTTTT. Translation: CASSSLIAGTSSRPGELFF.

V and J are TRBV29-1 and TRBJ2-7; no clear D gene. The ends were cut back, 4 bases at V and 4 bases at J, with 8 bases in the middle. The germline V gene encodes CDR1 SQVTM and CDR2 ANQGSEA. This CDR3 comprises 11 residues. CDR3 DNA sequence: TGCAGCGTTGGCCCCCCTTACGAGCAGTACGTC. Its translation is CSVGPPYEQYV.

This clone was observed once. V and J are TRBV6-2 or TRBV6-3 and TRBJ1-1, with D unresolved. Trimming cost V 5 bases and J 0 bases, with 7 bases left between them. This CDR3 comprises 13 residues. Germline values: CDR1 MNHEY, CDR2 SVGEGT. As DNA, the CDR3 is TGTGCCAGCAGTCGAGTTGTGAACACTGAAGCTTTCTTT. This gives the protein CASSRVVNTEAFF.

The chain carries TRBV24-1 and TRBJ2-1, with 7 bases that match TRBD1. Germline CDR1 reads KGHDR; CDR2 reads SFDVKD. V shed 4 bases, J shed 15 bases, and the junction held 17 bases outside the gene matches. The CDR3 covers 15 residues. CDR3 in DNA: TGTGCCACCAGTGAATCGGGACAGCGGTTTGTTAGGCGGTTCTTC. Translation: CATSESGQRFVRRFF.

Only a few counts were recorded for this clone. The J gene is TRBJ1-2, the V gene TRBV29-1; 9 nucleotides line up with TRBD1. Germline CDR1 SQVTM, CDR2 ANQGSEA. The CDR3 contains 13 residues. Trimming removed 6 bases from V and 7 bases from J; junction bases left unmatched: 9. CDR3: CSVFGQGPFGYTF. Here the CDR3 DNA reads TGCAGCGTATTTGGACAGGGGCCTTTTGGCTACACCTTC.

The V call is TRBV11-3, the J call TRBJ2-2, with D possibly being TRBD1 (6 bases). The germline V and J ends were trimmed by 5 bases and 5 bases, with 12 bases remaining between them. The germline CDR1 and CDR2 sequences are SGHNT and YENEEA. The CDR3 sequence is 14 residues long. The CDR3 bases are TGTGCCAGCAGCCCCTGGACAGCTACCGGGGAGCTGTTTTTT. Translated: CASSPWTATGELFF.

V is TRBV5-1 and J is TRBJ2-7; D may be TRBD1 (6 bases). V lost 1 base and J lost 5, with 16 bases in between. The CDR3 is 15 residues long. The germline V gene encodes CDR1 SGHRS and CDR2 YFSETQ. The CDR3 here is CASSLWGRVGDEQYF. Written as DNA, the CDR3 is TGCGCCAGCAGCTTGTGGGGGCGGGTTGGGGACGAGCAGTACTTC. The whole variable domain, remainder taken from reference TRBV5-1 and TRBJ2-7, is KAGVTQTPRYLIKTRGQQVTLSCSPISGHRSVSWYQQTPGQGLQFLFEYFSETQRNKGNFPGRFSGRQFSNSRSEMNVSTLELGDSALYLCASSLWGRVGDEQYFGPGTRLTVT.

The rearrangement joins TRBV5-5 to TRBJ2-2; the D gene is possibly TRBD2 (5 bases). Between the trimmed V and J ends, which lost 0 bases and 6 bases, there was a span of 15 bases. This CDR3 has 16 amino acids. Germline V gene data show CDR1 as SGHKS and CDR2 as YYEKEE (reference sequence). The CDR3 nucleotides are TGTGCCAGCAGCTTGGGGACTCGATCGATGCCCGGGGAGCTGTTTTTT. It is translated as CASSLGTRSMPGELFF. Looking up the rest from reference TRBV5-5 and TRBJ2-2 gives the full variable domain: DAGVTQSPTHLIKTRGQQVTLRCSPISGHKSVSWYQQVLGQGPQFIFQYYEKEERGRGNFPDRFSARQFPNYSSELNVNALLLGDSALYLCASSLGTRSMPGELFFGEGSRLTVL.